This T cell receptor beta chain was sequenced in a study of OX40 agonist ivuxolimab in advanced cancers. Across the study: At 0.01 to 10 mg/kg, ivuxolimab was administered intravenously to patients every 2 weeks. Points from the study as a whole: CD4+ and CD8+ T cells in blood underwent clonal expansion by week 6 at 0.1 to 3.0 mg/kg.

This CDR3 is built from 15 residues. V was clipped by 4 bases and J by 1 base; unmatched bases: 4. Germline CDR1 is SGHAT and CDR2 is FQNNGV. Worth noting for this clone: Its antigen remains unidentified.

Generated by immunoSEQ multiplex PCR, the TCRdb table keeps only in-frame clones and is missing some. The sample shows 90,000 to 100,000 clones, roughly 95% of them seen only once. The TCR sequence derives from an adult with an advanced solid tumor such as melanoma, head and neck, liver or kidney cancer. The sample here was CD4+ or CD8+ T cells sorted from blood, taken in a trial of the OX40 agonist ivuxolimab. The genes are TRBV11-2 and TRBJ1-2, with 9 bases that match TRBD1. CDR3 loop: CASSSDRGNNYGYTF. The CDR3 bases are TGTGCCAGCAGCTCGGACAGGGGCAATAACTATGGCTACACCTTC.